The 8 T cell receptor beta chains reported below all come from one sample, sequenced in a study of cytomegalovirus exposure and HLA in healthy donors. The primer mix had 60 Vbeta and 13 Jbeta primers. Method: immunoSEQ multiplex PCR; TCRdb's copy keeps in-frame clones and lacks some. The table lists 100,000 to 150,000 clones, 75% to 85% of them singletons. The sample was PBMCs. These receptor sequences come from a man aged 35 to 55 in good health and CMV-seronegative.

The V call is TRBV27, the J call TRBJ1-2; 7 bases map to TRBD1. Germline V gives CDR1 MNHEY, CDR2 SMNVEV (reference sequence). Germline trimming cut 7 bases from V and 0 bases from J; bases unmatched to any gene: 8. This CDR3 has 15 residues. In nucleotides, the CDR3 is TGTGCCAGCATCCCCCGCAGGGGGGCTAACTATGGCTACACCTTC. Translated: CASIPRRGANYGYTF.

V and J are TRBV5-1 and TRBJ2-2; TRBD1 agrees at 9 bases. Looked up from germline, CDR1 is SGHRS and CDR2 is YFSETQ. CDR3 length: 15 residues. After removal of 4 bases from V and 4 bases from J, the junction contained 5 bases not matched to a gene. CDR3 in DNA: TGCGCCAGCAGCATATGGACAGGGGTCACCGGGGAGCTGTTTTTT. It specifies CASSIWTGVTGELFF.

This chain joins TRBV18 and TRBJ2-3; the match to TRBD2 covers 8 bases. The CDR3 is 17 residues long. In germline, CDR1 is KGHSH, CDR2 LQKENI. V dropped 3 bases and J dropped 4; count of bases not matched to a gene: 12. CDR3 loop: CASSPTGSSGDSDTQYF. The CDR3 DNA sequence: TGTGCCAGCTCACCTACCGGAAGTAGCGGGGATTCAGATACGCAGTATTTT. The full variable domain, rest sourced from reference TRBV18 and TRBJ2-3, is NAGVMQNPRHLVRRRGQEARLRCSPMKGHSHVYWYRQLPEEGLKFMVYLQKENIIDESGMPKERFSAEFPKEGPSILRIQQVVRGDSAAYFCASSPTGSSGDSDTQYFGPGTRLTVL.

This clone was counted a few times. The chain is built from TRBV29-1 and TRBJ2-7; possibly TRBD1 for D (5 bases). The CDR3 consists of 11 residues. With 6 bases removed from V and 4 bases from J, the gap between germline ends came to 10 bases. Germline CDR1 is SQVTM and CDR2 is ANQGSEA. CDR3 amino acids: CSVRVRYEQYF. For the CDR3, the DNA is TGCAGCGTCAGGGTCCGGTACGAGCAGTACTTC.

The chain links TRBV9 to TRBJ2-7; possibly TRBD2 for D (6 bases). CDR1 SGDLS and CDR2 YYNGEE come from the germline V gene. This CDR3 region has 15 residues. Trimming cost V 3 bases and J 3 bases, with 16 bases left between them. The CDR3 spells CASSAGSGRDYEQYF. The CDR3 nucleotides read TGTGCCAGCAGCGCAGGGTCTGGGCGGGACTACGAGCAGTACTTC.

The genes are TRBV28 and TRBJ1-2; 9 bases agree with TRBD1. V lost 6 bases to trimming and J lost 9 bases; unmatched junction nucleotides: 11. The CDR3 is 14 residues long. CDR1 MDHEN and CDR2 SYDVKM come from the germline V gene. The CDR3 spells CASRLAGTGLSYTF. CDR3 DNA sequence: TGTGCCAGCAGATTAGCCGGGACAGGGCTTAGCTACACCTTC.

The V and J genes are TRBV14 and TRBJ2-5, with 8 nucleotides matching TRBD1. The J call may be in error: the DNA end matches TRBJ2-7 better. CDR1 is SGHDN and CDR2 is FVKESK in the germline V gene. CDR3 length: 13 amino acids. The CDR3 DNA follows: TGTGCCAGCAGCCGACAGGGGCTCTACGAGCAGTACTTC. Its translation is CASSRQGLYEQYF.

This clone was counted once. The gene calls are TRBV19 and TRBJ2-1, with unresolved D. The CDR3 is made up of 14 amino acids. The V gene lost 5 bases and the J gene lost 2 bases, with 10 bases spanning the gap. Germline V gives CDR1 LNHDA, CDR2 SQIVND (reference sequence). Here the CDR3 reads CASSLGPTYNEQFF. CDR3 bases: TGTGCCAGTAGTTTGGGCCCGACCTACAATGAGCAGTTCTTC.